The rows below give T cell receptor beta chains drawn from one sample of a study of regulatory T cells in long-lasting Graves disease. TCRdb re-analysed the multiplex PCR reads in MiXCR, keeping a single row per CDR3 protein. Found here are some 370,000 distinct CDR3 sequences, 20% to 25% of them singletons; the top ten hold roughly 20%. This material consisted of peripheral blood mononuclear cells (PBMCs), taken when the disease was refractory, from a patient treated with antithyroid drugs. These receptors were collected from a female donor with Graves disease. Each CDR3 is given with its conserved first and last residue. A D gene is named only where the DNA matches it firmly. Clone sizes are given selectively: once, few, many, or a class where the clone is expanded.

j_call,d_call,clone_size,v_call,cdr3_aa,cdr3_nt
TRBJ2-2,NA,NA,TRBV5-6,CASSFVDRPGELFF,TGTGCCAGCAGCTTCGTTGACAGGCCCGGGGAGCTGTTTTTT
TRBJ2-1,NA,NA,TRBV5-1,CASSLSANEQFF,TGCGCCAGCAGCTTGAGCGCCAATGAGCAGTTCTTC
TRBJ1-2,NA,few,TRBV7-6,CASSPTLTALNGYTF,TGTGCCAGCAGCCCGACCCTGACGGCCCTAAATGGCTACACCTTC
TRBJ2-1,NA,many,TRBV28,CASSSSGKMRNEQFF,TGTGCCAGCAGTTCATCCGGGAAAATGAGGAATGAGCAGTTCTTC
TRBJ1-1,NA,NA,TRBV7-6,CASSFGGPYLAEAFF,TGTGCCAGCAGCTTCGGTGGACCCTATTTGGCTGAAGCTTTCTTT
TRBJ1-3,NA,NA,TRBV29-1,CSVRGGGDGAGNTIYF,TGCAGCGTTCGCGGGGGGGGGGACGGAGCTGGAAACACCATATATTTT
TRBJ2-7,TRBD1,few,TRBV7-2,CASSSNPGQTYEQYF,TGTGCCAGCAGCTCTAACCCGGGACAGACCTACGAGCAGTACTTC
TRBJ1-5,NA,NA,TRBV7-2,CASSLARNVGSNQPQHF,TGTGCCAGCAGCTTAGCCCGGAACGTGGGGTCGAATCAGCCCCAGCATTTT
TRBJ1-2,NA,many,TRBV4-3,CASSQDGGEGYTF,TGCGCCAGCAGCCAAGATGGGGGGGAAGGCTACACCTTC
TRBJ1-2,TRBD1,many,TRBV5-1,CASSLDIQGDLYGYTF,TGCGCCAGCAGCTTGGACATACAGGGGGACCTCTATGGCTACACCTTC
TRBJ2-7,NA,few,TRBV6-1,CASSVRGPSYEQYF,TGTGCCAGCAGTGTACGGGGACCCTCCTACGAGCAGTACTTC
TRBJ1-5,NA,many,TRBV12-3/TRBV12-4,CASSLRGGQPQHF,TGTGCCAGCAGTTTGCGGGGAGGTCAGCCCCAGCATTTT
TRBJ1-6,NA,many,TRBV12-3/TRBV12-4,CASRGRSYNSPLHF,TGTGCCAGCAGGGGGCGCTCCTATAATTCACCCCTCCACTTT
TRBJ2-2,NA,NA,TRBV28,CASSPLTGRTGELFF,TGTGCCAGCAGTCCCCTCACAGGGCGGACCGGGGAGCTGTTTTTT
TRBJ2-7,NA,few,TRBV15,CATSRDPGSSYEQYF,TGTGCCACCAGCAGAGATCCCGGTAGCTCCTACGAGCAGTACTTC
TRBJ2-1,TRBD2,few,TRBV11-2,CASSSLTSGIYNEQFF,TGTGCCAGCAGCTCCTTGACTAGCGGGATCTACAATGAGCAGTTCTTC
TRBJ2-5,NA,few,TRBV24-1,CATSAEGPGETQYF,TGTGCCACCAGTGCTGAGGGCCCAGGAGAGACCCAGTACTTC
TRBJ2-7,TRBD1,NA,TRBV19,CASSIGTGVEQYF,TGTGCCAGTAGTATCGGGACAGGGGTCGAGCAGTACTTC
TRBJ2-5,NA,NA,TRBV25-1,CASNPLDAETQYF,TGTGCCAGCAACCCGCTGGATGCGGAGACCCAGTACTTC
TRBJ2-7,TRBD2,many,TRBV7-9,CASSDTSGALSYEQYF,TGTGCCAGCAGCGACACTAGCGGGGCCCTCTCCTACGAGCAGTACTTC
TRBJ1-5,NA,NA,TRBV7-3,CASGLWAAGINQPQHF,TGTGCCAGCGGCTTATGGGCGGCGGGGATCAATCAGCCCCAGCATTTT
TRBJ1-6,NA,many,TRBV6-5,CASSYGDGNNSPLHF,TGTGCCAGCAGTTACGGGGACGGTAATAATTCACCCCTCCACTTT
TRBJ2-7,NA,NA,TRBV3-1,CASSQDAWEREQYF,TGTGCCAGCAGCCAAGACGCATGGGAACGCGAGCAGTACTTC